This entry describes one TCR beta chain. Its antigen is unknown. Once obtained from cultured CD4+ T cells, the DNA was sequenced using the Oncomine TCR Beta short-read assay. Genomic DNA extraction was carried out from cultured CD4+ T cells. Via MiXCR, TCRdb re-called the PCR reads, giving one row per CDR3 protein. The repertoire holds more than 10,000 distinct CDR3 sequences, with 65% to 85% as singletons. V lost 6 bases and J lost 7, with 19 bases in between. The CDR3 contains 14 residues. Germline-derived CDR1 and CDR2 are MDHEN and SYDVKM. These data originate in a study of vaccination and CD4 T cells after COVID-19. Background on the study: In culture, cells were exposed to overlapping spike peptides from SARS-CoV-2, HCoV-NL63, HCoV-OC43 and HCoV-229E.

Stated treatment: roughly 10-day PBMC culture with coronavirus spike peptide pools or control peptides (ViraFEST assay). This clonotype originated in a human donor who had recovered from COVID-19. V gene TRBV28 combines with J gene TRBJ2-7; D is perhaps TRBD2 (7 bases). What was sequenced was CD4+ T cells from blood, cultured in vitro. The DNA of the CDR3 is TGTGCCAGCAGAAGGGGGGGAGATGAACATGAGCAGTACTTC. Protein sequence: CASRRGGDEHEQYF.